Presented here are 10 T cell receptor beta chains from one specimen sequenced in a study of shared clonotypes between healthy human individuals. Generated by immunoSEQ multiplex PCR, the TCRdb table keeps only in-frame clones and is missing some. The sample has roughly 510,000 clones; around 79% are singletons. The sequenced material came from PBMCs. The receptors come from a woman aged 40 to 50 in good health. Some clones in this sample may be carry-over from other donors' samples.

The chain uses TRBV4-2 and TRBJ2-1; 8 bases fit TRBD2. Germline-derived CDR1 and CDR2 are LGHNA and YNFKEQ. V was clipped by 7 bases and J by 7 bases; unmatched bases: 6. This CDR3 comprises 13 residues. The CDR3 reads CASTSGRMNEQFF. In nucleotides, the CDR3 is TGTGCCAGCACTAGCGGGCGGATGAATGAGCAGTTCTTC.

The chain links TRBV15 to TRBJ2-2; unclear D gene. The V gene's germline CDR1 is LNHNV and CDR2 YYDKDF (reference sequence). Trimming removed 0 bases from V and 6 bases from J, with 5 bases in between. This CDR3 comprises 13 residues. CDR3 loop: CATSRDHPGELFF. The DNA of the CDR3 is TGTGCCACCAGCAGAGATCACCCCGGGGAGCTGTTTTTT.

This clone has more than one count but fewer than ten. This likely traces to a read error, being one base from a far larger clone. In the same sample, other DNA sequences code for this CDR3. This chain connects TRBV7-8 to TRBJ2-5; D gene uncertain. The J call may be in error: the DNA end matches TRBJ2-7 better. This CDR3 is built from 13 residues. Looked up from germline, CDR1 is SGHVS and CDR2 is FQNEAQ. This chain's CDR3 is CASSLAPYYEQYF. The CDR3 bases are TGCGCCAGCAGCTTAGCCCCATACTACGAGCAGTACTTC.

The chain joins TRBV6-6 to TRBJ1-1; no firm D call. The length of the CDR3 is 14 residues. V lost 5 bases to trimming and J lost 8 bases, with 18 bases between them. Germline-derived CDR1 and CDR2 are MNHNY and SVGAGI (reference sequence). CDR3 coding DNA: TGTGCCAGCAGTCTTCCGCCGGGCGAAGGCGAAGCTTTCTTT. Translated, it gives CASSLPPGEGEAFF.

The chain combines TRBV9 with TRBJ2-5; TRBD2 matches 8 bases. Trimming at V came to 4 bases and at J to 4 bases, leaving 6 bases not matched to a gene. The CDR3 is 14 residues long. Germline V gene lookup returns CDR1 SGDLS and CDR2 YYNGEE. The CDR3 sequence: CASSKAGALETQYF. CDR3 coding DNA: TGTGCCAGCAGCAAAGCGGGAGCTTTAGAGACCCAGTACTTC.

This sequence joins TRBV5-4 and TRBJ2-7; 9 bases line up with TRBD1. Germline CDR1 reads SGHNT; CDR2 reads YYREEE (reference sequence). J gave up 0 bases and V 2 bases, and 6 bases lay outside the gene matches. The length of the CDR3 is 16 residues. The CDR3 DNA is TGTGCCAGCAGCTTTGCCGGGACAGGGATCTCCTACGAGCAGTACTTC. Its translation: CASSFAGTGISYEQYF.

CDR3: CASSLDDQPQHF. In DNA, the CDR3 is TGTGCCAGCAGCTTAGATGATCAGCCCCAGCATTTT. The chain links TRBV7-9 to TRBJ1-5; D is unclear. The CDR3 consists of 12 residues. Germline-derived CDR1 and CDR2 are SEHNR and FQNEAQ (reference sequence). V lost 1 base and J lost 5, with 3 bases in between.

The gene calls are TRBV30 and TRBJ1-1; 8 bases fit TRBD1. The CDR3 is made up of 14 amino acids. Germline CDR1 is GTSNPN and CDR2 is SVGIG (reference sequence). V lost 2 bases and J lost 0; bases outside the gene matches: 2. In nucleotides, the CDR3 is TGTGCCTGGAGTAGGACAGGGTTGAACACTGAAGCTTTCTTT. Protein product: CAWSRTGLNTEAFF.

V usage is TRBV5-1 and J usage is TRBJ2-2; TRBD1 matches 10 bases. Germline V gives CDR1 SGHRS, CDR2 YFSETQ. V dropped 4 bases and J dropped 6; count of bases not matched to a gene: 3. The CDR3 has 14 amino acids. This CDR3 is CASSPDRGAGELFF. The CDR3 DNA follows: TGCGCCAGCAGCCCGGACAGGGGGGCCGGGGAGCTGTTTTTT.

This clone showed up just a few times. The chain joins TRBV4-1 to TRBJ1-2; D ambiguous. V lost 2 bases, J lost 2 bases, and 9 bases lay in between. From germline, CDR1 is MGHRA and CDR2 YSYEKL. The CDR3 is 14 residues long. DNA of the CDR3: TGCGCCAGCAGCCAAAGGGTAGGGAACTATGGCTACACCTTC. This sequence encodes CASSQRVGNYGYTF.